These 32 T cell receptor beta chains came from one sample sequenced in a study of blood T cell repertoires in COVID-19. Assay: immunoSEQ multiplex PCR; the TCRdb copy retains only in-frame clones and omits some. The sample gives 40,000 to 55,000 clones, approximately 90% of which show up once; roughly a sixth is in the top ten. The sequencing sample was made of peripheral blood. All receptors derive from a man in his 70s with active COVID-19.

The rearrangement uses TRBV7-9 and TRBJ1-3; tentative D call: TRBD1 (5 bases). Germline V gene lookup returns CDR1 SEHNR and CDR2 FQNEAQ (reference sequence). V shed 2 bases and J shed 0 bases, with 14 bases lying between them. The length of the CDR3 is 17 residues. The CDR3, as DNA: TGTGCCAGCAGCTTAAATAGTCCAGGGATCTCTGGAAACACCATATATTTT. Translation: CASSLNSPGISGNTIYF. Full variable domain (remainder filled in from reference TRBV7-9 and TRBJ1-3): DTGVSQNPRHKITKRGQNVTFRCDPISEHNRLYWYRQTLGQGPEFLTYFQNEAQLEKSRLLSDRFSAERPKGSFSTLEIQRTEQGDSAMYLCASSLNSPGISGNTIYFGEGSWLTVV.

The DNA of the CDR3 is TGTGCCAGCAGGAGAGTCGGGGTCGGGGAGCTGTTTTTT. Translating it yields CASRRVGVGELFF. The chain has TRBV2 and TRBJ2-2, with D possibly matching TRBD2 (5 bases). Trimming left V 6 bases short and J 7 bases short, with 12 bases between. Germline V CDR1 and CDR2: SNHLY, FYNNEI. The CDR3 contains 13 residues.

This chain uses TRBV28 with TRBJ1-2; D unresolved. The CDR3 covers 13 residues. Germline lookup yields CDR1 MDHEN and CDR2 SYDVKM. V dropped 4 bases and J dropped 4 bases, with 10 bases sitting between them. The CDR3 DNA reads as TGTGCCAGCAGTTCCCCTGAGGCCTATGGCTACACCTTC. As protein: CASSSPEAYGYTF.

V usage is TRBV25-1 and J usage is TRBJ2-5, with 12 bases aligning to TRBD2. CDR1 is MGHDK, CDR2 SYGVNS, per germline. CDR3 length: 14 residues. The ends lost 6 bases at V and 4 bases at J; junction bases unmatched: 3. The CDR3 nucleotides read TGTGCCAGCAGACTAGCGGGGGGCTCAGAGACCCAGTACTTC. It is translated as CASRLAGGSETQYF.

As DNA, the CDR3 is TGTGCCAGCAGCTTAGAGGTCAGGGGGTTCGGCTACACCTTC. It codes for CASSLEVRGFGYTF. The V call is TRBV7-2, the J call TRBJ1-2, with 7 bases that match TRBD1. The CDR3 is made up of 14 amino acids. The V and J ends lost 1 base and 8 bases, in that order; junction bases with no gene match: 7. Looked up from germline, CDR1 is SGHTA and CDR2 is FQGNSA.

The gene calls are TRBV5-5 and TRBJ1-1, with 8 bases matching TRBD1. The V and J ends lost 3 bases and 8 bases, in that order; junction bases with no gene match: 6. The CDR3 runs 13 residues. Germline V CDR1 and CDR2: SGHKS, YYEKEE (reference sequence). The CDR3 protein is CASSSQGAREAFF. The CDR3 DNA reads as TGTGCCAGCAGCTCCCAGGGGGCGAGGGAAGCTTTCTTT.

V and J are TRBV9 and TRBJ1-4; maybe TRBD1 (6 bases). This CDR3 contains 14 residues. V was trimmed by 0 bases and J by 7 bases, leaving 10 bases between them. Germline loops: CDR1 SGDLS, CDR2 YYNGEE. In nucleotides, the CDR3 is TGTGCCAGCAGCGTAGCCCCGACAGGTGAAAAACTGTTTTTT. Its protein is CASSVAPTGEKLFF.

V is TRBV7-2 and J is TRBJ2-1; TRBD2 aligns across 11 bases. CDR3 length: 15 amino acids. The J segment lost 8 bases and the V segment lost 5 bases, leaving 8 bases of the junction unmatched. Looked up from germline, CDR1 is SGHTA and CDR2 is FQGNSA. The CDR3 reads CASSPGTSGLHEQFF. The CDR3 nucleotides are TGTGCCAGCAGCCCCGGGACTAGCGGTCTCCATGAGCAGTTCTTC.

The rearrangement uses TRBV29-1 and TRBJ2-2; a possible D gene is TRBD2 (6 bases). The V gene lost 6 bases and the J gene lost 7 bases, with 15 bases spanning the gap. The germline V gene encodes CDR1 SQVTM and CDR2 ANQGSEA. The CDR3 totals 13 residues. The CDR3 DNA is TGCAGCGTGGCTTGGGGGAGGAGCGGGGAGCTGTTTTTT. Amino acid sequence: CSVAWGRSGELFF.

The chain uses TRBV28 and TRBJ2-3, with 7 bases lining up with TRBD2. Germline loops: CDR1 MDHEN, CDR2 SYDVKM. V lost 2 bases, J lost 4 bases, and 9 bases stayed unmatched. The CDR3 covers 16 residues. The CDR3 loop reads CASSLSGTLDSDTQYF. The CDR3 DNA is TGTGCCAGCAGTTTAAGCGGGACCCTAGACTCAGATACGCAGTATTTT.

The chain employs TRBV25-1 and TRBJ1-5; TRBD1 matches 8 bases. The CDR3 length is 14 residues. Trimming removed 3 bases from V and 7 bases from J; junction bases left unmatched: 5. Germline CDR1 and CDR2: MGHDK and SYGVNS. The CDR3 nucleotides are TGTGCCAGCAGTGACGACAGGGGAGAGCAGCCCCAGCATTTT. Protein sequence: CASSDDRGEQPQHF.

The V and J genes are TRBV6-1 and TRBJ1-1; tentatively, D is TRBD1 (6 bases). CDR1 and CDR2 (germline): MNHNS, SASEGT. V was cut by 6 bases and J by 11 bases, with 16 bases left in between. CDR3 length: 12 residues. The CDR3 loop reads CASSPTGSWAFF. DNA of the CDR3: TGTGCCAGCAGCCCTACAGGGTCATGGGCTTTCTTT.

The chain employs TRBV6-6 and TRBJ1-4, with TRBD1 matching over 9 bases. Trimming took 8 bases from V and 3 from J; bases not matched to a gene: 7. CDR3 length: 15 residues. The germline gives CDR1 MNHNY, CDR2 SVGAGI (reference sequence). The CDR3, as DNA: TGTGCCAGCCAAGCACAGGGGGCCGCTAATGAAAAACTGTTTTTT. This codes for CASQAQGAANEKLFF.

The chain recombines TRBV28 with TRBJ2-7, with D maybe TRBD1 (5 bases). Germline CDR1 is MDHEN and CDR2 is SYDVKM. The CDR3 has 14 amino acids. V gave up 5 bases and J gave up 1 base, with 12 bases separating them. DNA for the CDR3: TGTGCCAGCAGTATACAGGACCAATCCTACGAGCAGTACTTC. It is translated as CASSIQDQSYEQYF.

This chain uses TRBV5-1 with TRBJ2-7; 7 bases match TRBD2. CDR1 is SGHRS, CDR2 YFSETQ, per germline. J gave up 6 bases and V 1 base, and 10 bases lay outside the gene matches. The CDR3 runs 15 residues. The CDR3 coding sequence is TGCGCCAGCAGCTTGTTTACGGAGGGGAGGGCCGAGCAGTACTTC. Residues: CASSLFTEGRAEQYF. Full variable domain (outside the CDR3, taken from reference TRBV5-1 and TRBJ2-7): KAGVTQTPRYLIKTRGQQVTLSCSPISGHRSVSWYQQTPGQGLQFLFEYFSETQRNKGNFPGRFSGRQFSNSRSEMNVSTLELGDSALYLCASSLFTEGRAEQYFGPGTRLTVT.

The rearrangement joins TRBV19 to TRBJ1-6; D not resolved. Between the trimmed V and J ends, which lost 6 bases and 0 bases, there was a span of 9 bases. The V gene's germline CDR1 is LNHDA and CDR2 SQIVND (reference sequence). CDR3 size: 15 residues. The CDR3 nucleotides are TGTGCCAGTAGCGGCGGATCCTCCTATAATTCACCCCTCCACTTT. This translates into CASSGGSSYNSPLHF.

CDR3 amino acids: CASRDSNTGELFF. CDR3 sequence (DNA): TGTGCCAGCCGGGACAGCAACACCGGGGAGCTGTTTTTT. This rearrangement joins TRBV6-6 to TRBJ2-2; TRBD1 aligns across 7 bases. Germline V CDR1 and CDR2: MNHNY, SVGAGI (reference sequence). Trimming took 8 bases from V and 2 from J; bases not matched to a gene: 2. The CDR3 loop spans 13 amino acids.

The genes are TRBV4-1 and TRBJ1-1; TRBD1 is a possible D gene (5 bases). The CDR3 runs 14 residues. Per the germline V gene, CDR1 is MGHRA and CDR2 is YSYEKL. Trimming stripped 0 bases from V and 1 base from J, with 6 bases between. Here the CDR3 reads CASSQEGQNTEAFF. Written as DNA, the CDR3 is TGCGCCAGCAGCCAAGAGGGGCAGAACACTGAAGCTTTCTTT.

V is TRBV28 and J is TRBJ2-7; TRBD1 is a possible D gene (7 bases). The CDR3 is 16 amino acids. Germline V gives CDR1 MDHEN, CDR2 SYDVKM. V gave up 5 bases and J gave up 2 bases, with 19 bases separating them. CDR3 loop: CASSAPGGSKPYEQYF. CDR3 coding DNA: TGTGCCAGCAGTGCCCCAGGGGGGTCAAAGCCCTACGAGCAGTACTTC.

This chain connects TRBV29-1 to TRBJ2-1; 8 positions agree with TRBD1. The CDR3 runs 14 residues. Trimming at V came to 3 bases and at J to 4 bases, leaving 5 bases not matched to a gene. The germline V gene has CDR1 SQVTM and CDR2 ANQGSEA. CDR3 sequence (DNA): TGCAGCGTTGATGGGGACAGGAGATACAATGAGCAGTTCTTC. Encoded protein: CSVDGDRRYNEQFF.

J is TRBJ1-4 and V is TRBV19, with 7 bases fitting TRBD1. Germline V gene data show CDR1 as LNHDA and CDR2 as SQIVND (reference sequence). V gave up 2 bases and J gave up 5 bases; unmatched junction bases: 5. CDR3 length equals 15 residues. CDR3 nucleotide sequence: TGTGCCAGTAGTATAAGGGGACAGCTGAATGAAAAACTGTTTTTT. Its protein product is CASSIRGQLNEKLFF.

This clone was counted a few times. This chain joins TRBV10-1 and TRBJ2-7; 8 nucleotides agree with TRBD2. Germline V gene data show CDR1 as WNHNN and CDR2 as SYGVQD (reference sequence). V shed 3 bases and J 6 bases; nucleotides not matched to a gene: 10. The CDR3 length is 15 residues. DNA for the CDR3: TGCGCCAGCAGTGAAGCGGGGGCGCCTATTGGCGAGCAGTACTTC. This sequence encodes CASSEAGAPIGEQYF.

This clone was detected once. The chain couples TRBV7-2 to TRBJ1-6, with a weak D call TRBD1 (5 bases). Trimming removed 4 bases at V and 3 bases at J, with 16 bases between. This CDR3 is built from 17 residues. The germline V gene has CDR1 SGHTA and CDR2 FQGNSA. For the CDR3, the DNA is TGTGCCAGCAGCTCGAAGGCGGGGGTCAACTATAATTCACCCCTCCACTTT. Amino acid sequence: CASSSKAGVNYNSPLHF.

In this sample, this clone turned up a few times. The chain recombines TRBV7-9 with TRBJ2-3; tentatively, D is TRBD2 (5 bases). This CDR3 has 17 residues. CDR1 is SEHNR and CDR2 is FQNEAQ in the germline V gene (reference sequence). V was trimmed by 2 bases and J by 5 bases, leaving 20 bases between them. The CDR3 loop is CASSLPSSSSGGDTQYF. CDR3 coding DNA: TGTGCCAGCAGCTTACCCTCGTCTAGCAGCGGTGGAGATACGCAGTATTTT.

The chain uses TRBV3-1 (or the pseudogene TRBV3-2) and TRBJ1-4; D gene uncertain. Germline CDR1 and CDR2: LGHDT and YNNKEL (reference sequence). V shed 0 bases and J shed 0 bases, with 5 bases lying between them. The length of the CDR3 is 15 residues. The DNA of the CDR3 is TGTGCCAGCAGCCAAGATCGAGCAACTAATGAAAAACTGTTTTTT. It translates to CASSQDRATNEKLFF.

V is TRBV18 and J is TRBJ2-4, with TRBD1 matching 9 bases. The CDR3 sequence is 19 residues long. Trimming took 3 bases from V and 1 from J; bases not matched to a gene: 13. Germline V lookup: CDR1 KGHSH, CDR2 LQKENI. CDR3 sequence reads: CASSPRTGQGMMAKNIQYF. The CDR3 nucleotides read TGTGCCAGCTCACCGAGAACTGGACAGGGGATGATGGCCAAAAACATTCAGTACTTC.

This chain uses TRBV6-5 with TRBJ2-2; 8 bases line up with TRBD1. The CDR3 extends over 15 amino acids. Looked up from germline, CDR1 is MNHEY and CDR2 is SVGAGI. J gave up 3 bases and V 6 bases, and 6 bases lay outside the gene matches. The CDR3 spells CASRRQGRYTGELFF. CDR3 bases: TGTGCCAGCAGACGACAGGGGCGCTACACCGGGGAGCTGTTTTTT.

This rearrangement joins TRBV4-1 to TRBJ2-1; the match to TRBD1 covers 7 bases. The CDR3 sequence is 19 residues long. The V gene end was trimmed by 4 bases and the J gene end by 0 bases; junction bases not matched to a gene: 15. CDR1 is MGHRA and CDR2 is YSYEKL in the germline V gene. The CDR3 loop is CASSPKTTGQYFSYNEQFF. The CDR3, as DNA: TGCGCCAGCAGCCCTAAAACGACAGGGCAGTACTTCTCCTACAATGAGCAGTTCTTC.

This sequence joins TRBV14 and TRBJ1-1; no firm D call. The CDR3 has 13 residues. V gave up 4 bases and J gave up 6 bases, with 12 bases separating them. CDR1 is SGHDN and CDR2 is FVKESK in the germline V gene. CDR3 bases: TGTGCCAGCAGCCCGACTAAGGCGGCTGAAGCTTTCTTT. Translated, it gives CASSPTKAAEAFF.

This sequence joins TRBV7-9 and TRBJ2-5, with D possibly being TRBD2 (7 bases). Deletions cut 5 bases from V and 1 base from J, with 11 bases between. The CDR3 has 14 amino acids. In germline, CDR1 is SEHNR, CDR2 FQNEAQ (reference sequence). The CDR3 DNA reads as TGTGCCAGCAGCCCGGGGGGCCTCCAAGAGACCCAGTACTTC. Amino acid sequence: CASSPGGLQETQYF.

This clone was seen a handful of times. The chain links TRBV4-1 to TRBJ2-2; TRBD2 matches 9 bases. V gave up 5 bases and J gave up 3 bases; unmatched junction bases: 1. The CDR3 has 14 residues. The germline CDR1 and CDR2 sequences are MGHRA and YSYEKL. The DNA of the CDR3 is TGCGCCAGCAGCTTAGCGGGGGACACCGGGGAGCTGTTTTTT. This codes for CASSLAGDTGELFF.

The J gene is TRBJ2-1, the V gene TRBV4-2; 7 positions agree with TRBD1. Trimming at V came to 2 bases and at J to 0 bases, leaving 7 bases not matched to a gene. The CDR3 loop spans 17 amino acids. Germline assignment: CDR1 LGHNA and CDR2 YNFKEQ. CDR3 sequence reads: CASSQNDRVSSYNEQFF. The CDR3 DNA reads TGTGCCAGCAGCCAAAACGACAGGGTGAGCTCCTACAATGAGCAGTTCTTC.